The 10 T cell receptor beta chains in this list originate from one sample, sequenced in a study of T cells after somatic rescue of genetic block. The assay was immunoSEQ multiplex PCR, and TCRdb's table has in-frame clones only and misses some. This sample has over 10,000 clones, with about 76% found just once. Sequenced material: peripheral blood mononuclear cells (PBMCs). These receptors all come from a boy aged 5-17 years.

V is TRBV6-6 and J is TRBJ2-7; 8 bases are a match to TRBD1. This CDR3 region has 15 residues. CDR1 and CDR2 from the germline V gene are MNHNY and SVGAGI (reference sequence). V lost 0 bases, J lost 4 bases, and 5 bases stayed unmatched. CDR3 sequence (DNA): TGTGCCAGCAGTTACTCTGGGACAGGACATTACGAGCAGTACTTC. Translated: CASSYSGTGHYEQYF.

This clone was picked up one time. At one of its ends the junction is not consistent with the germline gene, which may arise from a read error. The CDR3 bases are TGTGCCAGCAGCTTCGACAAGGCCTCCTTC. It encodes CASSFDKASF. The genes are TRBV11-2 and TRBJ2-7, with D unclear. In germline, CDR1 is SGHAT, CDR2 FQNNGV. This CDR3 has 10 residues.

The chain joins TRBV4-1 to TRBJ2-2; 7 nucleotides agree with TRBD2. The CDR3 has 17 residues. V lost 3 bases, J lost 7 bases, and 14 bases stayed unmatched. Germline lookup yields CDR1 MGHRA and CDR2 YSYEKL. The CDR3 reads CASSQAVGGRAFGELFF. CDR3 nucleotide sequence: TGCGCCAGCAGCCAGGCCGTGGGGGGGAGGGCTTTCGGGGAGCTGTTTTTT.

The rearrangement uses TRBV7-2 and TRBJ2-4; 10 nucleotides agree with TRBD2. The V and J ends lost 0 bases and 0 bases, in that order; junction bases with no gene match: 17. Germline assignment: CDR1 SGHTA and CDR2 FQGNSA. The CDR3 contains 22 residues. Here the CDR3 DNA reads TGTGCCAGCAGCTTAGCGCCTACCTCGACTAGCGGGTTCACCTTAGCCAAAAACATTCAGTACTTC. Residues: CASSLAPTSTSGFTLAKNIQYF.

Here the CDR3 reads CASSSAYEQYF. In nucleotides, the CDR3 is TGTGCCAGCAGCTCCGCTTACGAGCAGTACTTC. The chain employs TRBV7-9 and TRBJ2-7, with unresolved D. Looked up from germline, CDR1 is SEHNR and CDR2 is FQNEAQ (reference sequence). The CDR3 has 11 residues. With 4 bases removed from V and 4 bases from J, the gap between germline ends came to 5 bases. Full variable domain (missing parts from reference TRBV7-9 and TRBJ2-7): DTGVSQNPRHKITKRGQNVTFRCDPISEHNRLYWYRQTLGQGPEFLTYFQNEAQLEKSRLLSDRFSAERPKGSFSTLEIQRTEQGDSAMYLCASSSAYEQYFGPGTRLTVT.

This chain joins TRBV7-3 and TRBJ1-4, with D possibly TRBD1 on 5 matching bases. The CDR3 covers 16 residues. Trimming took off 1 base at V and 8 bases at J, with 17 bases between the two ends. Germline assignment: CDR1 SGHTA and CDR2 FQGTGA. CDR3 DNA sequence: TGTGCCAGCAGCTTAAGGGAAGAGGGGCGGGGGGAAAAACTGTTTTTT. The encoded protein is CASSLREEGRGEKLFF. The variable domain in full, completed from reference TRBV7-3 and TRBJ1-4, reads GAGVSQTPSNKVTEKGKYVELRCDPISGHTALYWYRQSLGQGPEFLIYFQGTGAADDSGLPNDRFFAVRPEGSVSTLKIQRTERGDSAVYLCASSLREEGRGEKLFFGSGTQLSVL.

Comment on this clone: Other DNA sequences in the sample encode the same CDR3. J is TRBJ2-7 and V is TRBV6-5; D is perhaps TRBD2 (6 bases). CDR3 length: 15 amino acids. V was trimmed by 9 bases and J by 4 bases, leaving 22 bases between them. Per the germline V gene, CDR1 is MNHEY and CDR2 is SVGAGI. CDR3 sequence reads: CASSPLNGRGYEQYF. CDR3 in DNA: TGTGCCAGTAGTCCACTTAACGGGAGAGGTTACGAGCAGTACTTC.

In its sample, this clone was seen once. The chain recombines TRBV27 with TRBJ2-1; possibly TRBD1 or TRBD2 for D (5 bases each). Germline-derived CDR1 and CDR2 are MNHEY and SMNVEV (reference sequence). The length of the CDR3 is 17 residues. V was clipped by 5 bases and J by 4 bases, with 21 bases between them. CDR3 amino acids: CASSQTSGTSPYNEQFF. The CDR3 DNA sequence: TGTGCCAGCAGTCAGACCTCAGGGACGAGCCCTTACAATGAGCAGTTCTTC.

The chain uses TRBV6-1 and TRBJ1-4; D possibly corresponds to TRBD1 (6 bases). V lost 4 bases and J 7 bases, leaving 13 bases between the germline ends. Germline V lookup: CDR1 MNHNS, CDR2 SASEGT. This CDR3 region has 14 residues. The DNA of the CDR3 is TGTGCCAGCAGTGCTTACAGGGTGGCTGAAAAACTGTTTTTT. Protein product: CASSAYRVAEKLFF.

In this sample, this clone is medium-sized (0.01 to 0.1%). This chain links TRBV27 with TRBJ1-6, with a tentative D call TRBD1 (5 bases). Looked up from germline, CDR1 is MNHEY and CDR2 is SMNVEV (reference sequence). This CDR3 has 18 residues. Deletions cut 5 bases from V and 7 bases from J, with 24 bases between. CDR3 in DNA: TGTGCCAGCAGTCTGTTGGGGCGTTGGGGGAGTGAGAATTCACCCCTCCACTTT. It encodes CASSLLGRWGSENSPLHF.